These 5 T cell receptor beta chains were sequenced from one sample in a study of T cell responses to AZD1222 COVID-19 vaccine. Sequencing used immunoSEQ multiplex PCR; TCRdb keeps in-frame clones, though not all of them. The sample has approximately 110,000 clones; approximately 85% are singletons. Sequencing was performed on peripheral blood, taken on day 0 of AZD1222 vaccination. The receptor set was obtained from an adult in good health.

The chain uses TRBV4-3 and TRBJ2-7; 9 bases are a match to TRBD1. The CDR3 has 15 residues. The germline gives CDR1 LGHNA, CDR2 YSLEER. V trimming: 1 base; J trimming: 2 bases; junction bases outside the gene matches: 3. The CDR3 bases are TGCGCCAGCAGCCAAGGACAGGGGGTCACCTACGAGCAGTACTTC. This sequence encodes CASSQGQGVTYEQYF.

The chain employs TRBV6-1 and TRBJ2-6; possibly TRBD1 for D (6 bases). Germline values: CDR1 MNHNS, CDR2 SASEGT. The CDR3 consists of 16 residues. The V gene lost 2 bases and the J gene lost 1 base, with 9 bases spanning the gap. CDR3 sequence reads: CASSEQQGSGANVLTF. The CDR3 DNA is TGTGCCAGCAGTGAACAACAGGGATCTGGGGCCAACGTCCTGACTTTC.

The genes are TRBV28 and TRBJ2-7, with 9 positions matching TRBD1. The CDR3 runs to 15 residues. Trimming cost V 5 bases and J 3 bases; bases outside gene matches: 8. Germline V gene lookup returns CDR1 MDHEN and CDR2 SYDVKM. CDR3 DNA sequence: TGTGCCAGCAGTGCAAGACAGGGGGGCAACTACGAGCAGTACTTC. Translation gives CASSARQGGNYEQYF.

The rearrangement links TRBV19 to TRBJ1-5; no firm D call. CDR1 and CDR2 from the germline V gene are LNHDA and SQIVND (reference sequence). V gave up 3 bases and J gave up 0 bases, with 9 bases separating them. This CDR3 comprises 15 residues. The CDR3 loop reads CASSIGRDSNQPQHF. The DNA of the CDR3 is TGTGCCAGTAGTATTGGTCGGGATAGCAATCAGCCCCAGCATTTT. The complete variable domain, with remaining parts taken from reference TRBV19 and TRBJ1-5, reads DGGITQSPKYLFRKEGQNVTLSCEQNLNHDAMYWYRQDPGQGLRLIYYSQIVNDFQKGDIAEGYSVSREKKESFPLTVTSAQKNPTAFYLCASSIGRDSNQPQHFGDGTRLSIL.

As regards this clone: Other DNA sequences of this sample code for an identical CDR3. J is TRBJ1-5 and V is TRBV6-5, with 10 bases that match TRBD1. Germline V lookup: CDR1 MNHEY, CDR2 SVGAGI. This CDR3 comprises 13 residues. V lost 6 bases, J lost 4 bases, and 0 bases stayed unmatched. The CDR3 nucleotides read TGTGCCAGCAGGGGACAGGGGAATCAGCCCCAGCATTTT. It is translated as CASRGQGNQPQHF.